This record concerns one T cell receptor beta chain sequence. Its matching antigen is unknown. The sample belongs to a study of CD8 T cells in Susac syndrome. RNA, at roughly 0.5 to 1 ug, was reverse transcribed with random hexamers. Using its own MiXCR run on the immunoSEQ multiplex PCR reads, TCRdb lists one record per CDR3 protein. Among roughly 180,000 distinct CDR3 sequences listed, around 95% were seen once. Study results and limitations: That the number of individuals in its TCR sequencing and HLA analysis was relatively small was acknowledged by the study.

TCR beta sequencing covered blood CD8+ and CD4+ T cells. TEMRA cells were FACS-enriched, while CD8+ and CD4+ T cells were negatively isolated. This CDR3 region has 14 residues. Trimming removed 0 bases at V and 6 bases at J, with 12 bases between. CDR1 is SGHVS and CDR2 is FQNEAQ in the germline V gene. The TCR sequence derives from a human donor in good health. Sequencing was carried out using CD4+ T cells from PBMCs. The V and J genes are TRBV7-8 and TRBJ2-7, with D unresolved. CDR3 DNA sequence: TGTGCCAGCAGCTTAGCGCCCCTTGGGTCCGAGCAGTACTTC. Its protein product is CASSLAPLGSEQYF.